This T cell receptor (beta chain) was captured by sequencing in a study of cytomegalovirus exposure and HLA in healthy donors. Points from the study as a whole: A further, later analysis showed that HLA-associated TCR beta chains (compared with equally common others) were more clonally expanded. A later analysis linked some 17,000 TCR beta sequences to HLA alleles at 0.05 false discovery rate. Rarity marked most TCR sequences, yet some public TCRs occurred in many donors.

Researchers ran the PCR with 60 Vbeta and 13 Jbeta primers. The repertoire was sequenced with immunoSEQ multiplex PCR; TCRdb's copy has only in-frame clones and lacks some. The data hold some 250,000 clones, with roughly 82% observed a single time. Regarding this clone: What it recognizes is unknown.

The specimen was PBMCs. This clonotype was sampled from a woman aged 40 to 49 in good health and CMV-seropositive.

The CDR3 sequence is CASSPRGTNEKLFF. The CDR3 bases are TGTGCCAGCAGCCCCAGGGGGACTAATGAAAAACTGTTTTTT. The chain recombines TRBV27 with TRBJ1-4; TRBD1 matches at 7 bases. CDR3 size: 14 residues. Trimming removed 6 bases from V and 2 bases from J; junction bases left unmatched: 3. CDR1 and CDR2 from the germline V gene are MNHEY and SMNVEV (reference sequence). Full variable domain (missing parts from reference TRBV27 and TRBJ1-4): EAQVTQNPRYLITVTGKKLTVTCSQNMNHEYMSWYRQDPGLGLRQIYYSMNVEVTDKGDVPEGYKVSRKEKRNFPLILESPSPNQTSLYFCASSPRGTNEKLFFGSGTQLSVL.